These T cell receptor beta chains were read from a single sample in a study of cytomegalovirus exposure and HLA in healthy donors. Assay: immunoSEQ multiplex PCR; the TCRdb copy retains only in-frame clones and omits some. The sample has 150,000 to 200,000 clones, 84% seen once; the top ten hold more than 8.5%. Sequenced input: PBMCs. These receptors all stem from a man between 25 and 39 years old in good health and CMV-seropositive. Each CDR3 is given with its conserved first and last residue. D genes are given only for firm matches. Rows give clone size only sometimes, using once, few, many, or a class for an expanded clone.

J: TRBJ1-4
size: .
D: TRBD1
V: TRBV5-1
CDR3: CASSFSQGDEKLFF
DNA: TGCGCCAGCAGCTTCTCCCAGGGGGATGAAAAACTGTTTTTT

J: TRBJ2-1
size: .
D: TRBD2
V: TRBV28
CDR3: CASSLLTSGSYNEQFF
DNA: TGTGCCAGCAGTTTACTGACTAGCGGCTCCTACAATGAGCAGTTCTTC

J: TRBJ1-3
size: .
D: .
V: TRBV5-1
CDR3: CASSLSGAGNTIYF
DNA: TGCGCCAGCAGCTTGTCAGGGGCTGGAAACACCATATATTTT

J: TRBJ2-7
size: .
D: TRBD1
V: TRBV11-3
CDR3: CASSLEGQGGYEQYF
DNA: TGTGCCAGCAGCTTAGAGGGACAGGGGGGTTACGAGCAGTACTTC

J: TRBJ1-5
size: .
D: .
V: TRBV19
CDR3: CASSIPGQPQHF
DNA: TGTGCCAGTAGTATACCGGGTCAGCCCCAGCATTTT

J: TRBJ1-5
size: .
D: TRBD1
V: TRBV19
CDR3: CASSIGTGFSSNQPQHF
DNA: TGTGCCAGTAGTATTGGGACAGGATTCTCTAGCAATCAGCCCCAGCATTTT

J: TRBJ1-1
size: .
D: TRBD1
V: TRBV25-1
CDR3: CASSATGVAAFF
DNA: TGTGCCAGCAGTGCAACAGGGGTCGCGGCTTTCTTT

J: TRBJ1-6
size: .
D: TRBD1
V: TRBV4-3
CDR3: CASSHGTGRLSPLHF
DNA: TGCGCCAGCAGCCACGGGACAGGTCGACTCTCACCCCTCCACTTT

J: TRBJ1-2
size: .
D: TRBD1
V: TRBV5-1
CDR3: CASSSGTGLNYGYTF
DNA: TGCGCCAGCAGCTCTGGGACAGGGCTAAACTATGGCTACACCTTC

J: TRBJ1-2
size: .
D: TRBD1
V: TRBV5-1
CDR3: CASSLEGQGASPYGYTF
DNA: TGCGCCAGCAGCTTGGAGGGACAGGGGGCGTCACCGTATGGCTACACCTTC

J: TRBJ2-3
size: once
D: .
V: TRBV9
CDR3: CASSGTTGHGTDTQYF
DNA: TGTGCCAGCAGCGGGACCACAGGTCACGGCACAGATACGCAGTATTTT

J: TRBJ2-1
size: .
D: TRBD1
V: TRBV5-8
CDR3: CASSSGQGSSNEQFF
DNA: TGTGCCAGCAGCTCGGGACAGGGAAGTAGTAATGAGCAGTTCTTC

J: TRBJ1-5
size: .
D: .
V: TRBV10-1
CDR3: CASSESRQVSNQPQHF
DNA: TGCGCCAGCAGTGAGTCGAGGCAAGTTAGCAATCAGCCCCAGCATTTT

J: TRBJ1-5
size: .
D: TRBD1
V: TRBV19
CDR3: CASRDRGHQPQHF
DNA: TGTGCCAGTAGGGACAGGGGGCATCAGCCCCAGCATTTT

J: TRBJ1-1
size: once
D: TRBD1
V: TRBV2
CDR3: CASRRRQGIVGTEAFF
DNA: TGTGCCAGCAGGCGGAGACAGGGAATTGTGGGCACTGAAGCTTTCTTT

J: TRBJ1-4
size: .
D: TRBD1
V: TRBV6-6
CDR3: CASSYTAGGNEKLFF
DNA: TGTGCCAGCAGTTACACGGCAGGGGGCAATGAAAAACTGTTTTTT

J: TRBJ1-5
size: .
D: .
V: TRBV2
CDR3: CASSGGSDSNQPQHF
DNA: TGTGCCAGCAGTGGGGGTTCTGACAGTAATCAGCCCCAGCATTTT

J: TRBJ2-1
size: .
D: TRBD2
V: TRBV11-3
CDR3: CASSSGTSGPLSYNEQFF
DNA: TGTGCCAGCAGCTCAGGGACTAGCGGGCCACTCTCCTACAATGAGCAGTTCTTC

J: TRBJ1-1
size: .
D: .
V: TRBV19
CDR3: CASSIPNLRGTEAFF
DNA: TGTGCCAGTAGTATCCCTAACCTCCGGGGCACTGAAGCTTTCTTT

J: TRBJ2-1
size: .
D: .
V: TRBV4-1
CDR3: CASSQETRLENEQFF
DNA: TGCGCCAGCAGCCAAGAAACGAGACTAGAGAATGAGCAGTTCTTC

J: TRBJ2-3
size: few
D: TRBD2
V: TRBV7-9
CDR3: CASSLGASGDTQYF
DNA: TGTGCCAGCAGCTTAGGGGCTAGCGGGGATACGCAGTATTTT

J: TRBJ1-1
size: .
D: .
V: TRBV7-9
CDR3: CASSSPGHSSQNTEAFF
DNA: TGTGCCAGCAGCTCCCCGGGACATTCGAGCCAGAACACTGAAGCTTTCTTT

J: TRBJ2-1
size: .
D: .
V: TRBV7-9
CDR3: CASSPPGGGGYNEQFF
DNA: TGTGCCAGCAGCCCTCCGGGGGGCGGGGGCTACAATGAGCAGTTCTTC

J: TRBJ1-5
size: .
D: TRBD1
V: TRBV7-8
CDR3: CASSPQGGQPQHF
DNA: TGTGCCAGCAGCCCTCAGGGGGGTCAGCCCCAGCATTTT

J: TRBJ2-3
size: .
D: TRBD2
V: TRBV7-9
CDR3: CASQREGVQYF
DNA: TGTGCCAGTCAGCGGGAGGGCGTACAGTATTTT

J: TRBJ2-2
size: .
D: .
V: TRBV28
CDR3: CASKIPGQPGTGELFF
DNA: TGTGCCAGCAAGATACCGGGACAACCGGGCACCGGGGAGCTGTTTTTT

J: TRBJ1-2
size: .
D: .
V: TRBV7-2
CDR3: CASSLPSGTPSPLYGYTF
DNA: TGTGCCAGCAGCTTACCGTCCGGGACACCAAGCCCTCTCTATGGCTACACCTTC

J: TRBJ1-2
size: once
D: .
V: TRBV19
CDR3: CASSIDQGRKGYTF
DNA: TGTGCCAGTAGTATAGACCAGGGAAGAAAGGGCTACACCTTC

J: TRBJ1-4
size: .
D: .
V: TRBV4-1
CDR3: CASSQTSLGAGSVTNEKLFF
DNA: TGCGCCAGCAGCCAAACCTCTTTGGGGGCAGGGTCTGTAACTAATGAAAAACTGTTTTTT

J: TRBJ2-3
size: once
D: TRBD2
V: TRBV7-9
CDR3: CASILGRERGDTQYF
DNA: TGTGCCAGCATCCTAGGGCGGGAGAGGGGAGATACGCAGTATTTT

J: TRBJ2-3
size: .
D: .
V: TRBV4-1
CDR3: CASSQPGRRRTDTQYF
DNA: TGCGCCAGCAGCCAACCCGGTAGGCGGCGCACAGATACGCAGTATTTT

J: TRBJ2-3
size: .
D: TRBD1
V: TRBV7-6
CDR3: CASRPGTGSTDTQYF
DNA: TGTGCCAGCAGGCCCGGGACAGGGTCAACAGATACGCAGTATTTT

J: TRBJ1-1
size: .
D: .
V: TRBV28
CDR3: CASSLRGQRTEAFF
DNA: TGTGCCAGCAGTTTACGGGGACAAAGGACTGAAGCTTTCTTT